This T cell receptor (beta chain) was sequenced during a study of T-cell memory formation after mild COVID-19. Study outcomes and limitations: Day 15 to 85 contracting clones showed balanced CD4/CD8; day 15 to 37 expanders favored CD4+. Contracting CD8+ clones were enriched in EMRA, CD4+ mainly in CM and EM. What remained unconfirmed was the SARS-CoV-2 specificity of second-wave clones peaking on day 37.

In its sample, this clonotype was seen many times. Its antigen remains unknown. The germline CDR1 and CDR2 sequences are GTSNPN and SVGIG (reference sequence). This CDR3 has 14 residues. V gave up 1 base and J gave up 2 bases, with 9 bases separating them. TCRdb fed the 5' RACE reads into MiXCR, producing one record per CDR3 protein. The sample has some 31,000 distinct CDR3 sequences, 10% to 15% seen once. V and J are TRBV30 and TRBJ2-1, with D perhaps assigned TRBD1 or TRBD2 (6 bases each). The receptor comes from an adult woman who had mild COVID-19 (a few samples of this study predate the infection). Cell type and time point are not known. The sequenced sample was PBMCs or a T cell subset sorted from them (not recorded which). The CDR3 loop reads CAWSEGGPYNEQFF. CDR3 DNA: TGTGCCTGGAGTGAAGGGGGGCCCTACAATGAGCAGTTCTTC.